The clone carrying this T cell receptor beta chain is a singleton in its sample. These data originate in a study of OX40 agonist ivuxolimab in advanced cancers. Study-level information: Patients in dose escalation had liver, melanoma, kidney or head and neck cancers.

Sequencing was performed with immunoSEQ multiplex PCR; in TCRdb, only in-frame clones are kept and a portion is missing. The data show tens of thousands of clones, 84% seen once. Blood draws occurred at baseline, cycle 4 day 1, and cycle 7 day 1. Sequenced here: CD4+ or CD8+ T cells sorted from blood, sampled in a trial of the OX40 agonist ivuxolimab. The sequence came from an adult with an advanced solid tumor such as melanoma, head and neck, liver or kidney cancer.

CDR3 in DNA: TGTGCCAGCAGCCCCAGGGGACAGTTTTGGTCTGGGGCCAACGTCCTGACTTTC. Translated: CASSPRGQFWSGANVLTF. This rearrangement joins TRBV7-2 to TRBJ2-6, with 7 bases lining up with TRBD1. Germline V gene lookup returns CDR1 SGHTA and CDR2 FQGNSA. Trimming took 5 bases from V and 1 from J; bases not matched to a gene: 11. The CDR3 spans 18 residues.